This T cell receptor beta chain is drawn from a study of T cell responses to AZD1222 COVID-19 vaccine. Study-level points and caveats: With dominance at 160-218 and 743-854, vaccine-associated CD4 TCRs spanned spike.

Generated by immunoSEQ multiplex PCR, the TCRdb table keeps only in-frame clones and is missing some. The sample records 150,000 to 200,000 clones, more than 70% being singletons. As for this clone: Its matching antigen is unknown.

CDR1 and CDR2 (germline): MNHEY, SMNVEV (reference sequence). Deletions cut 3 bases from V and 7 bases from J, with 10 bases between. This CDR3 has 13 amino acids. The source is an adult in good health. Sequences were derived from peripheral blood, sampled on day 0 of AZD1222 vaccination. The chain has TRBV27 and TRBJ1-5; tentative D call: TRBD1 (5 bases). Here the CDR3 DNA reads TGTGCCAGCAGTTTTAGGGGTGCCCAGCCCCAGCATTTT. Translated, it gives CASSFRGAQPQHF.